The 6 T cell receptor beta chains in this list originate from one sample, sequenced in a study of blood T cell repertoires in COVID-19. Produced via immunoSEQ multiplex PCR; TCRdb's table is partial and in-frame only. The table lists about 100,000 clones, over 60% of them singletons. The sequencing sample was made of peripheral blood. These receptors originate from a man aged 70 or older with acute or convalescent COVID-19.

This clone was observed a single time. Here the CDR3 DNA reads TGCGCCAGCAGCCCGGGACAGGGGGAAGGCTACACCTTC. Its translation is CASSPGQGEGYTF. The V gene is TRBV4-3, the J gene TRBJ1-2, with TRBD1 matching 11 bases. This CDR3 spans 13 amino acids. The trim removed 4 bases at V and 8 bases at J, leaving 3 bases unmatched. Germline CDR1 LGHNA, CDR2 YSLEER.

This sequence joins TRBV4-2 and TRBJ1-5; 7 nucleotides line up with TRBD1. The CDR3 runs to 15 residues. The germline V gene has CDR1 LGHNA and CDR2 YNFKEQ. Trimming at V came to 0 bases and at J to 7 bases, leaving 6 bases not matched to a gene. The CDR3 is CASSQDRGDYQPQHF. The CDR3 bases are TGTGCCAGCAGCCAAGACAGGGGGGATTACCAGCCCCAGCATTTT.

The rearrangement joins TRBV11-2 to TRBJ1-5; TRBD1 matches 9 bases. Germline assignment: CDR1 SGHAT and CDR2 FQNNGV. V lost 5 bases to trimming and J lost 3 bases; unmatched junction nucleotides: 5. This CDR3 has 15 residues. The CDR3 DNA sequence: TGTGCCAGCAGCCCCCGACAGGGGGACAATCAGCCCCAGCATTTT. As protein: CASSPRQGDNQPQHF.

This chain connects TRBV5-1 to TRBJ1-1; possibly TRBD1 for D (5 bases). CDR3 length: 15 residues. Trimming left V 2 bases short and J 3 bases short, with 14 bases between. Germline CDR1 reads SGHRS; CDR2 reads YFSETQ. The CDR3 protein is CASSLQALGDTEAFF. CDR3 sequence (DNA): TGCGCCAGCAGCTTACAGGCTCTAGGGGACACTGAAGCTTTCTTT.

V and J are TRBV5-6 and TRBJ1-6; D not resolved. Looked up from germline, CDR1 is SGHDT and CDR2 is YYEEEE. The CDR3 is made up of 16 amino acids. V was pared by 0 bases and J by 0 bases, with 7 bases between. CDR3 in amino acids: CASSLGRDSYNSPLHF. CDR3 in DNA: TGTGCCAGCAGCTTGGGTCGAGACTCCTATAATTCACCCCTCCACTTT.

V and J are TRBV5-1 and TRBJ1-1; D ambiguous. Trimming stripped 2 bases from V and 5 bases from J, with 16 bases between. CDR3 length: 15 amino acids. CDR1 SGHRS and CDR2 YFSETQ come from the germline V gene. For the CDR3, the DNA is TGCGCCAGCAGCTTAATCGGAGGATCGGGGACTGAAGCTTTCTTT. Translation: CASSLIGGSGTEAFF.